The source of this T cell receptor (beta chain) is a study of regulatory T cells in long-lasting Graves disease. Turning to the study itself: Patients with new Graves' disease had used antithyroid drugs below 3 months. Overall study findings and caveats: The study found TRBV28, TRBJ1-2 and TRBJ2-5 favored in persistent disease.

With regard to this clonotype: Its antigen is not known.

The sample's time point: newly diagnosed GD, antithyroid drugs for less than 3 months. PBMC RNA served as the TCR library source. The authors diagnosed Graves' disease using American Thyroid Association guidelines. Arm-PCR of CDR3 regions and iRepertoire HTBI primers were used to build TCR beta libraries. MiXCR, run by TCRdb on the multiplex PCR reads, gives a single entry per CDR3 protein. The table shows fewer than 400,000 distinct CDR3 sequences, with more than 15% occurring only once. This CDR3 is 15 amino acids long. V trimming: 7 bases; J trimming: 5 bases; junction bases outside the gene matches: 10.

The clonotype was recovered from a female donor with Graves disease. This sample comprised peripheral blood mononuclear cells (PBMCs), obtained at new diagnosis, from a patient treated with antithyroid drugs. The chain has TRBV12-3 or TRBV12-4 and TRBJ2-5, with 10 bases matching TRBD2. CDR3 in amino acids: CASTPLAGVRETQYF. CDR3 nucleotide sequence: TGTGCCAGCACCCCCCTAGCGGGAGTGAGGGAGACCCAGTACTTC.